These 29 T cell receptor beta chains share one sample of origin, sequenced in a study of neurological immune-mediated disorders. TCRdb redid the calling of the 5' RACE reads with MiXCR, one entry per CDR3 protein. Among tens of thousands of distinct CDR3 sequences listed, 2.5% to 3% were seen once. Specimen: PBMCs. These TCRs come from a woman aged 25 to 39 with multiple sclerosis.

This clonotype was recorded at least ten times. The rearrangement joins TRBV12-3 or TRBV12-4 to TRBJ2-3; D gene ambiguous. The CDR3 spans 13 residues. V lost 10 bases to trimming and J lost 1 base, with 12 bases between them. The CDR3 DNA follows: TGTGCCACCCTTGGCTTGGGCACAGATACGCAGTATTTT. Translating it yields CATLGLGTDTQYF.

There are many counts of this clonotype. The chain recombines TRBV28 with TRBJ2-4; D possibly corresponds to TRBD2 (6 bases). The CDR3 runs to 16 residues. Germline CDR1 reads MDHEN; CDR2 reads SYDVKM. The V gene lost 6 bases and the J gene lost 1 base, with 16 bases spanning the gap. The CDR3 nucleotides are TGTGCCAGCAGCATGGGGGGTACCACTGCCAAAAACATTCAGTACTTC. Its translation is CASSMGGTTAKNIQYF.

This clonotype was counted ten times or more. This rearrangement joins TRBV7-2 to TRBJ2-1; 14 bases are a match to TRBD2. The trim removed 4 bases at V and 0 bases at J, leaving 8 bases unmatched. The germline CDR1 and CDR2 sequences are SGHTA and FQGNSA. The CDR3 spans 19 residues. This CDR3 is CASSSRTSGRLLSYNEQFF. The DNA of the CDR3 is TGTGCCAGCAGCTCGAGGACTAGCGGGAGGCTACTCTCCTACAATGAGCAGTTCTTC.

This clonotype was counted many times. The chain carries TRBV12-3 or TRBV12-4 and TRBJ1-5; possible D gene TRBD1, 6 bases. V was pared by 6 bases and J by 6 bases, with 12 bases between. This CDR3 has 13 amino acids. The chain's CDR3 is CASRNPGVQPQHF. DNA of the CDR3: TGTGCCAGCAGAAATCCAGGGGTTCAGCCCCAGCATTTT.

This clonotype has ten or more counts. V and J are TRBV6-2 or TRBV6-3 and TRBJ2-7, with 8 bases identical to TRBD2. CDR1 MNHEY and CDR2 SVGEGT come from the germline V gene. CDR3 length: 13 amino acids. Trimming removed 2 bases from V and 4 bases from J; junction bases left unmatched: 1. This CDR3 reads CASSYVAGYEQYF. The DNA for the CDR3 is TGTGCCAGCAGTTACGTAGCGGGATACGAGCAGTACTTC.

This clonotype appeared many times. The rearrangement links TRBV20-1 to TRBJ2-7; a possible D gene is TRBD1 (6 bases). The V and J ends lost 6 bases and 3 bases respectively, with 18 bases between them. There are 14 residues in the CDR3. Germline CDR1 is DFQATT and CDR2 is SNEGSKA (reference sequence). The CDR3 bases are TGCAGTGCAGGGGGAATGGGGACATACTACGAGCAGTACTTC. Protein product: CSAGGMGTYYEQYF.

This clonotype was counted at least ten times. The chain has TRBV3-1 and TRBJ2-5, with TRBD1 matching 9 bases. The CDR3 extends over 15 amino acids. The germline gives CDR1 LGHDT, CDR2 YNNKEL (reference sequence). Trimming at V came to 1 base and at J to 3 bases, leaving 3 bases not matched to a gene. The CDR3 nucleotides read TGTGCCAGCAGCCAAGTAACAGGGGGCGAAGAGACCCAGTACTTC. Protein: CASSQVTGGEETQYF.

The rearrangement links TRBV12-3 or TRBV12-4 to TRBJ1-5; possible D gene TRBD1, 5 bases. The CDR3 has 18 residues. V was trimmed by 3 bases and J by 3 bases, leaving 21 bases between them. The CDR3 loop is CASSFVGVWGRVNQPQHF. CDR3 nucleotides: TGTGCCAGCAGTTTTGTAGGTGTCTGGGGGAGGGTCAATCAGCCCCAGCATTTT.

This clonotype has a count of ten or more. The chain combines TRBV7-9 with TRBJ2-3; 8 bases agree with TRBD1. The CDR3 runs 14 residues. The germline V gene encodes CDR1 SEHNR and CDR2 FQNEAQ (reference sequence). Trimming cost V 5 bases and J 4 bases; bases outside gene matches: 5. CDR3 DNA: TGTGCCAGCAGCCCGACAGGGGCCTCAGATACGCAGTATTTT. Encoded protein: CASSPTGASDTQYF.

There are many counts of this clonotype. J is TRBJ2-3 and V is TRBV3-1; TRBD2 is a possible D gene (6 bases). Germline CDR1 is LGHDT and CDR2 is YNNKEL (reference sequence). This CDR3 comprises 18 residues. The V gene lost 6 bases and the J gene lost 1 base, with 23 bases spanning the gap. Here the CDR3 DNA reads TGTGCCAGCAGTCTTTGGGCGGACTACCAGTGGGGCACAGATACGCAGTATTTT. This gives the protein CASSLWADYQWGTDTQYF.

This clonotype was counted at least ten times. This rearrangement joins TRBV7-2 to TRBJ1-6; no clear D. Trimming shortened V by 1 base and J by 6 bases, and 10 bases separated the two germline ends. The CDR3 totals 15 residues. Germline loops: CDR1 SGHTA, CDR2 FQGNSA. Here the CDR3 DNA reads TGTGCCAGCAGCTTAGATGTGACCGCTAATTCACCCCTCCACTTT. Protein: CASSLDVTANSPLHF. Full variable domain (outside the CDR3, taken from reference TRBV7-2 and TRBJ1-6): GAGVSQSPSNKVTEKGKDVELRCDPISGHTALYWYRQSLGQGLEFLIYFQGNSAPDKSGLPSDRFSAERTGGSVSTLTIQRTQQEDSAVYLCASSLDVTANSPLHFGNGTRLTVT.

At least ten counts were recorded for this clonotype. One junction end does not reproduce the germline sequence, and a read error may be involved. The chain is built from TRBV12-3 or TRBV12-4 and TRBJ2-1; 7 nucleotides align to TRBD2. The CDR3 runs to 13 residues. The DNA of the CDR3 is TGCGCCAGCAGCTTGGCCGGGGGGTACGAGCAGTTCTTC. Its translation: CASSLAGGYEQFF.

The gene calls are TRBV6-5 and TRBJ1-4; D gene ambiguous. The V and J ends lost 6 bases and 9 bases respectively, with 11 bases between them. The CDR3 covers 12 residues. Per the germline V gene, CDR1 is MNHEY and CDR2 is SVGAGI. CDR3 residues: CASRDPNQKLFF. Written as DNA, the CDR3 is TGTGCCAGCAGGGATCCGAATCAAAAACTGTTTTTT.

This clonotype was picked up many times. The CDR3: CSAVYSGISTDTQYF. The CDR3 bases are TGCAGTGCCGTTTATAGCGGGATAAGCACAGATACGCAGTATTTT. This chain connects TRBV20-1 to TRBJ2-3; 8 nucleotides agree with TRBD2. CDR1 DFQATT and CDR2 SNEGSKA come from the germline V gene (reference sequence). Unmatched junction bases numbered 8, after V lost 6 bases and J lost 0 bases. The CDR3 loop spans 15 amino acids.

Many counts were recorded for this clonotype. This chain uses TRBV27 with TRBJ1-3, with D possibly matching TRBD1 (5 bases). CDR1 and CDR2 (germline): MNHEY, SMNVEV (reference sequence). The CDR3 is 15 amino acids. Trimming left V 4 bases short and J 0 bases short, with 10 bases between. As DNA, the CDR3 is TGTGCCAGCAGTTCGACAGTCAACTCTGGAAACACCATATATTTT. It encodes CASSSTVNSGNTIYF.

Many counts were recorded for this clonotype. J is TRBJ1-6 and V is TRBV7-2; 8 bases align to TRBD1. V dropped 3 bases and J dropped 10; count of bases not matched to a gene: 14. The CDR3 runs to 17 residues. Germline V lookup: CDR1 SGHTA, CDR2 FQGNSA. In DNA form, the CDR3 reads TGTGCCAGCAGCTTCGCGCGACAGGGGCGAATAGGGTCACCCCTCCACTTT. The encoded protein is CASSFARQGRIGSPLHF.

In its sample, this clonotype was seen many times. In DNA form, the CDR3 reads TGTGCCAGCTCACCACCTGGCCAGTCCTACGAGCAGTACTTC. Its protein product is CASSPPGQSYEQYF. The gene calls are TRBV18 and TRBJ2-7, with D unclear. Germline V gene sequence: CDR1 KGHSH, CDR2 LQKENI. The CDR3 is made up of 14 amino acids. The V and J ends lost 0 bases and 1 base respectively, with 7 bases between them.

Worth noting for this clonotype: A much more abundant neighbour one base away suggests this may be a read error. V and J are TRBV20-1 and TRBJ2-1; D is uncertain. The CDR3 loop spans 11 amino acids. V was clipped by 4 bases and J by 7 bases, with 8 bases between them. CDR1 is DFQATT and CDR2 is SNEGSKA in the germline V gene (reference sequence). The CDR3 region has the DNA TGCAGTGCTAAAGCTCCGAATGAGCAGTTCTTC. It yields the protein CSAKAPNEQFF.

This clonotype was detected many times. This chain uses TRBV20-1 with TRBJ1-5, with 8 bases that match TRBD1. Germline V CDR1 and CDR2: DFQATT, SNEGSKA (reference sequence). The J segment lost 3 bases and the V segment lost 7 bases, leaving 8 bases of the junction unmatched. CDR3 length: 14 amino acids. CDR3 bases: TGCAGTGTTCTTGGACAGGGTAACAATCAGCCCCAGCATTTT. Residues: CSVLGQGNNQPQHF.

This clonotype was seen at least ten times. The rearrangement links TRBV12-3 or TRBV12-4 to TRBJ2-7; 7 bases fit TRBD1. The CDR3 runs 14 residues. V dropped 4 bases and J dropped 2; count of bases not matched to a gene: 5. CDR3 nucleotides: TGTGCCAGCAGTTCCCGACAGGGTACCTACGAGCAGTACTTC. It codes for CASSSRQGTYEQYF.

This clonotype has a count of ten or more. This rearrangement joins TRBV7-2 to TRBJ1-4; D unresolved. Per the germline V gene, CDR1 is SGHTA and CDR2 is FQGNSA. V was cut by 0 bases and J by 6 bases, with 5 bases left in between. This CDR3 is 13 amino acids long. CDR3 nucleotides: TGTGCCAGCAGCTTAGCCTCGGATGAAAAACTGTTTTTT. Translating it yields CASSLASDEKLFF.

The sample holds many counts of this clonotype. The J gene is TRBJ2-2, the V gene TRBV20-1, with 13 nucleotides matching TRBD2. Germline V gene data show CDR1 as DFQATT and CDR2 as SNEGSKA (reference sequence). The CDR3 runs 15 residues. Trimming at V came to 2 bases and at J to 6 bases, leaving 3 bases not matched to a gene. The CDR3 coding sequence is TGCAGTGCTAGAAGGACTAGCGGGAGTCCCGGGGAGCTGTTTTTT. It yields the protein CSARRTSGSPGELFF.

At least ten counts were recorded for this clonotype. This rearrangement joins TRBV7-2 to TRBJ1-1; D remains unclear. This CDR3 has 15 residues. Deletions cut 1 base from V and 0 bases from J, with 9 bases between. Germline CDR1 and CDR2: SGHTA and FQGNSA. In DNA form, the CDR3 reads TGTGCCAGCAGCTTAGTAGGCAGCCTGAACACTGAAGCTTTCTTT. Protein product: CASSLVGSLNTEAFF.

This clonotype was counted many times. V gene TRBV5-6 combines with J gene TRBJ2-1; a weak D match, TRBD2 (6 bases). The V gene lost 0 bases and the J gene lost 3 bases, with 16 bases spanning the gap. Germline assignment: CDR1 SGHDT and CDR2 YYEEEE. The CDR3 loop spans 17 amino acids. The CDR3 loop reads CASSLGSRENYYNEQFF. As DNA, the CDR3 is TGTGCCAGCAGCTTGGGCTCTCGGGAGAATTACTACAATGAGCAGTTCTTC.

This clonotype was seen repeatedly, ten times or more. The chain carries TRBV5-1 and TRBJ2-2, with 14 positions matching TRBD2. CDR1 and CDR2 from the germline V gene are SGHRS and YFSETQ. The CDR3 loop spans 16 amino acids. J gave up 8 bases and V 4 bases, and 7 bases lay outside the gene matches. DNA for the CDR3: TGCGCCAGCAGCGGGGGACTAGCGGGAGTTCTTGGGGAGCTGTTTTTT. It specifies CASSGGLAGVLGELFF.

This clonotype was recorded at least ten times. The chain carries TRBV29-1 and TRBJ1-3; D gene ambiguous. The CDR3 runs to 13 residues. The germline gives CDR1 SQVTM, CDR2 ANQGSEA. Trimming left V 4 bases short and J 0 bases short, with 7 bases between. In DNA, the CDR3 is TGCAGCGTTGTATCCAGCTCTGGAAACACCATATATTTT. Translating gives CSVVSSSGNTIYF.

The chain has TRBV6-6 and TRBJ1-4, with 8 bases fitting TRBD1. The CDR3 sequence is 18 residues long. Trimming took 0 bases from V and 4 from J; bases not matched to a gene: 10. The germline CDR1 and CDR2 sequences are MNHNY and SVGAGI (reference sequence). The CDR3 sequence: CASSYSKVTGGLNEKLFF. CDR3 sequence (DNA): TGTGCCAGCAGTTACTCGAAAGTCACAGGGGGACTTAATGAAAAACTGTTTTTT.

This clonotype was detected many times. The rearrangement uses TRBV12-3 or TRBV12-4 and TRBJ2-7; 7 bases align to TRBD1. With V trimmed by 5 bases and J by 5 bases, 3 bases remained unmatched. The CDR3 is made up of 12 amino acids. CDR3 in amino acids: CASSNRGHEQYF. CDR3 nucleotide sequence: TGTGCCAGCAGTAACAGGGGCCACGAGCAGTACTTC.

This clonotype was recorded many times. The chain has TRBV7-6 and TRBJ2-7; possibly TRBD1 for D (5 bases). Germline V lookup: CDR1 SGHVS, CDR2 FNYEAQ. This CDR3 is 17 amino acids long. The ends were cut back, 1 base at V and 2 bases at J, with 18 bases in the middle. As DNA, the CDR3 is TGTGCCAGCAGCTTAGTTGGTCAGGGTAATTCGGCCTACGAGCAGTACTTC. Translation gives CASSLVGQGNSAYEQYF.